The following is a T cell receptor (beta chain) sequence with its context. The sample belongs to a study of T cell changes during pregnancy in multiple sclerosis. CDR3 size: 17 residues. From germline, CDR1 is SGHAT and CDR2 FQNNGV. V lost 5 bases, J lost 1 base, and 4 bases stayed unmatched. The data were produced by immunoSEQ multiplex PCR, yet TCRdb's version contains in-frame clones alone and is incomplete. Of some 40,000 clones in the sample, roughly nine tenths were seen once. The specimen was CD4+ T cells from peripheral blood mononuclear cells, collected in the first trimester of pregnancy. The sequence came from a female donor with multiple sclerosis, enrolled in a pregnancy study. This sequence joins TRBV11-2 and TRBJ2-1; 14 nucleotides align to TRBD2. The CDR3 spells CASSPRTSGRSYNEQFF. The CDR3 region has the DNA TGTGCCAGCAGCCCCAGGACTAGCGGGAGGTCCTACAATGAGCAGTTCTTC.